The T cell receptor beta chain under discussion was sequenced for a study of cytomegalovirus exposure and HLA in healthy donors. Sequenced by immunoSEQ multiplex PCR; TCRdb stores in-frame clones only, minus some. The data hold roughly 150,000 clones, with 84% observed a single time. The sequencing input was PBMCs. This TCR was sampled from a young man in good health and CMV-seropositive.

The CDR3 region has the DNA TGTGCCAGCAGTGGGACAGGGGAAACCGGGGAGCTGTTTTTT. This translates into CASSGTGETGELFF. The rearrangement uses TRBV6-6 and TRBJ2-2, with TRBD1 matching 10 bases. V lost 5 bases to trimming and J lost 5 bases; unmatched junction nucleotides: 2. Germline CDR1 and CDR2: MNHNY and SVGAGI (reference sequence). The CDR3 is 14 amino acids.